Listed below are T cell receptor beta chains from one sample, sequenced in a study of blood T cell repertoires in COVID-19. The protocol was immunoSEQ multiplex PCR, while the TCRdb copy is restricted to in-frame clones and leaves out a portion. The top ten clones hold just over 2.5% of a sample with 200,000 to 250,000 clones, about 88% of them seen once. Sequences were obtained from PBMCs or T cells enriched from blood (not recorded which). Every receptor here comes from a woman younger than 45 who had recovered from COVID-19. The CDR3 runs from the conserved cysteine through the conserved F or W. The D gene is left open where the match is weak. Clone size is given for some rows only: seen once, a few or many times, or a class if the clone is expanded.

v_gene: TRBV27; abundance: NA; j_gene: TRBJ1-2; d_gene: TRBD1; CDR3aa: CASGDKTRPGGYGYTF; CDR3nt: TGTGCCAGCGGAGATAAAACACGACCAGGGGGCTATGGCTACACCTTC
v_gene: TRBV15; abundance: NA; j_gene: TRBJ2-7; d_gene: TRBD2; CDR3aa: CATSSGKLAAARNEQYF; CDR3nt: TGTGCCACCTCCTCGGGAAAGCTAGCGGCGGCTCGAAACGAGCAGTACTTC
v_gene: TRBV7-9; abundance: few; j_gene: TRBJ1-1; d_gene: NA; CDR3aa: CASSLGATGSEAFF; CDR3nt: TGTGCCAGCAGCTTAGGGGCGACAGGCTCTGAAGCTTTCTTT
v_gene: TRBV2; abundance: few; j_gene: TRBJ2-7; d_gene: TRBD2; CDR3aa: CASTGGIEQYF; CDR3nt: TGTGCCAGCACGGGGGGGATCGAGCAGTACTTC
v_gene: TRBV19; abundance: NA; j_gene: TRBJ1-5; d_gene: TRBD1; CDR3aa: CASSRTGGNQPQHF; CDR3nt: TGTGCCAGTAGTAGGACAGGGGGCAATCAGCCCCAGCATTTT
v_gene: TRBV5-5; abundance: NA; j_gene: TRBJ2-7; d_gene: NA; CDR3aa: CASSAYLPDNEQYF; CDR3nt: TGTGCCAGCAGCGCATATTTACCGGACAACGAGCAGTACTTC
v_gene: TRBV6-5; abundance: NA; j_gene: TRBJ1-6; d_gene: NA; CDR3aa: CASGDSPLHF; CDR3nt: TGTGCCAGCGGAGATTCACCCCTCCACTTT
v_gene: TRBV4-1; abundance: NA; j_gene: TRBJ2-2; d_gene: NA; CDR3aa: CASSQGRDTGELFF; CDR3nt: TGCGCCAGCAGCCAAGGCAGGGATACCGGGGAGCTGTTTTTT
v_gene: TRBV7-9; abundance: NA; j_gene: TRBJ2-5; d_gene: TRBD2; CDR3aa: CASSPGLAGDLGETQYF; CDR3nt: TGTGCCAGCAGCCCAGGACTAGCGGGGGACCTTGGGGAGACCCAGTACTTC
v_gene: TRBV6-5; abundance: NA; j_gene: TRBJ2-3; d_gene: TRBD2; CDR3aa: CASRTSGGEGTQYF; CDR3nt: TGTGCCAGCAGAACTAGCGGGGGGGAGGGGACGCAGTATTTT
v_gene: TRBV4-3; abundance: NA; j_gene: TRBJ2-1; d_gene: TRBD1; CDR3aa: CASSQEADRDREQFF; CDR3nt: TGCGCCAGCAGCCAAGAGGCCGACAGGGATCGTGAGCAGTTCTTC
v_gene: TRBV7-9; abundance: NA; j_gene: TRBJ1-1; d_gene: TRBD1; CDR3aa: CASSLGDSEAFF; CDR3nt: TGTGCCAGCAGCTTAGGGGACAGTGAAGCTTTCTTT
v_gene: TRBV25-1; abundance: NA; j_gene: TRBJ1-1; d_gene: NA; CDR3aa: CASSEVGNTEAFF; CDR3nt: TGTGCCAGCAGTGAAGTCGGGAACACTGAAGCTTTCTTT